This passage covers 16 T cell receptor beta chains from one sample sequenced in a study of T cells in Graves' hyperthyroidism and ophthalmopathy. Amplified TCR beta CDR3 regions came from RNA transcripts. The study used the HTBI primer set for a first-round RT-PCR of the TCR CDR3. TCRdb itself ran the multiplex PCR reads through MiXCR, one entry per CDR3 protein. The data contain some 300,000 distinct CDR3 sequences, 16% of them singletons. The sequencing sample was made of blood. The receptors come from a young man with Graves' hyperthyroidism.

With regard to this clonotype: A much larger clonotype is one base distant, so this may be a read error. This sequence joins TRBV30 and TRBJ2-7, with a possible D match to TRBD2 (6 bases). The end of the DNA aligns better with TRBJ2-1, so the J call may be wrong. Germline CDR1 is GTSNPN and CDR2 is SVGIG (reference sequence). The CDR3 extends over 15 amino acids. CDR3: CAWSVGSGTFYEQFF. CDR3 bases: TGTGCCTGGAGTGTAGGTTCAGGGACTTTCTACGAGCAGTTCTTC.

This chain uses TRBV30 with TRBJ2-1, with D perhaps being TRBD1 or TRBD2 (5 bases each). This CDR3 contains 13 residues. Germline V gene data show CDR1 as GTSNPN and CDR2 as SVGIG (reference sequence). Trimming took 5 bases from V and 4 from J, leaving 12 bases between them. CDR3 region: CAWGGDGYNEQFF. The CDR3, as DNA: TGTGCCTGGGGTGGGGACGGATACAATGAGCAGTTCTTC.

This clonotype has just one count. The chain combines TRBV20-1 with TRBJ2-7; 9 positions match TRBD1. The CDR3 runs to 14 residues. Trimming cost V 4 bases and J 5 bases; bases outside gene matches: 9. Germline V lookup: CDR1 DFQATT, CDR2 SNEGSKA (reference sequence). The chain's CDR3 is CSANPPTGGDEQYF. The CDR3 DNA follows: TGCAGTGCTAACCCCCCTACAGGGGGCGACGAGCAGTACTTC.

This chain links TRBV9 with TRBJ1-2; D remains unclear. The CDR3 sequence is 15 residues long. Germline CDR1 is SGDLS and CDR2 is YYNGEE. V lost 0 bases, J lost 8 bases, and 17 bases lay in between. In DNA, the CDR3 is TGTGCCAGCAGCGTAGCCCCTACCGACCTCTTGGGCTACACCTTC. Its protein is CASSVAPTDLLGYTF. The complete variable domain, with remaining parts taken from reference TRBV9 and TRBJ1-2, reads DSGVTQTPKHLITATGQRVTLRCSPRSGDLSVYWYQQSLDQGLQFLIQYYNGEERAKGNILERFSAQQFPDLHSELNLSSLELGDSALYFCASSVAPTDLLGYTFGSGTRLTVV.

In its sample, this clonotype was seen a few times. The rearrangement links TRBV7-2 to TRBJ1-2, with D uncertain. V was shortened by 3 bases and J by 4 bases, with 18 bases between the two germline ends. Germline assignment: CDR1 SGHTA and CDR2 FQGNSA. The CDR3 length is 16 residues. CDR3 amino acids: CASSFPGGLLGYGYTF. CDR3 nucleotide sequence: TGTGCCAGCAGCTTTCCCGGAGGCCTCCTAGGCTATGGCTACACCTTC. The complete variable domain, with remaining parts taken from reference TRBV7-2 and TRBJ1-2, reads GAGVSQSPSNKVTEKGKDVELRCDPISGHTALYWYRQSLGQGLEFLIYFQGNSAPDKSGLPSDRFSAERTGGSVSTLTIQRTQQEDSAVYLCASSFPGGLLGYGYTFGSGTRLTVV.

This clonotype was seen only a few times. The chain links TRBV9 to TRBJ1-5; D gene uncertain. Germline CDR1 reads SGDLS; CDR2 reads YYNGEE. The length of the CDR3 is 15 residues. V gave up 4 bases and J gave up 5 bases, with 16 bases separating them. In DNA form, the CDR3 reads TGTGCCAGCAGCACCTTTCCGGGGAGAGATCAGCCCCAGCATTTT. Its translation is CASSTFPGRDQPQHF. The variable domain in full, with the rest retrieved from reference TRBV9 and TRBJ1-5, is DSGVTQTPKHLITATGQRVTLRCSPRSGDLSVYWYQQSLDQGLQFLIQYYNGEERAKGNILERFSAQQFPDLHSELNLSSLELGDSALYFCASSTFPGRDQPQHFGDGTRLSIL.

This clonotype was seen a few times. The chain uses TRBV6-1 and TRBJ1-2; D call uncertain. This CDR3 spans 13 amino acids. The V gene's germline CDR1 is MNHNS and CDR2 SASEGT. V was cut by 2 bases and J by 5 bases, with 9 bases left in between. CDR3 nucleotide sequence: TGTGCCAGCAGTGAAAGGCCACTTTATGGCTACACCTTC. This sequence encodes CASSERPLYGYTF.

Here the CDR3 reads CASSYPSGRVGFEQFF. CDR3 nucleotides: TGTGCCAGCAGTTACCCGAGCGGGAGAGTGGGATTTGAGCAGTTCTTC. The chain couples TRBV6-5 to TRBJ2-1; 8 positions agree with TRBD2. The CDR3 is 16 amino acids. The germline V gene encodes CDR1 MNHEY and CDR2 SVGAGI. J gave up 9 bases and V 2 bases, and 12 bases lay outside the gene matches.

This clonotype was recorded at least ten times. The chain has TRBV29-1 and TRBJ1-1, with D perhaps matching TRBD1 (5 bases). Trimming pared 4 bases from V and 8 bases from J, leaving 29 bases between. This CDR3 has 17 amino acids. CDR1 and CDR2 (germline): SQVTM, ANQGSEA. The CDR3 spells CSVGVKGKGRFLGEAFF. Here the CDR3 DNA reads TGCAGCGTTGGAGTTAAAGGGAAGGGGAGATTCCTCGGGGAAGCTTTCTTT.

This clonotype was seen only a few times. The chain recombines TRBV11-3 with TRBJ1-2; the D gene is possibly TRBD1 (6 bases). Deletions cut 3 bases from V and 3 bases from J, with 11 bases between. Germline V gene data show CDR1 as SGHNT and CDR2 as YENEEA. This CDR3 is built from 14 residues. In DNA form, the CDR3 reads TGTGCCAGCAGCTTCCGGGGGGGCCACTATGGCTACACCTTC. This codes for CASSFRGGHYGYTF.

The sample holds many counts of this clonotype. The rearrangement joins TRBV3-1 to TRBJ2-2, with TRBD1 matching 7 bases. V was clipped by 5 bases and J by 7 bases; unmatched bases: 10. The V gene's germline CDR1 is LGHDT and CDR2 YNNKEL (reference sequence). CDR3 length: 15 amino acids. The CDR3: CASSVIMAGGGELFF. The CDR3 region has the DNA TGTGCCAGCAGCGTAATTATGGCAGGGGGCGGGGAGCTGTTTTTT.

This clonotype came up many times. This sequence joins TRBV3-1 and TRBJ1-3; a possible D gene is TRBD1 (5 bases). The CDR3 spans 15 residues. The V and J ends lost 0 bases and 4 bases respectively, with 10 bases between them. Germline V gives CDR1 LGHDT, CDR2 YNNKEL (reference sequence). As DNA, the CDR3 is TGTGCCAGCAGCCAAGATCTGGGGGAGGGAAACACCATATATTTT. Its translation: CASSQDLGEGNTIYF.

This clonotype was recorded at least ten times. The chain joins TRBV28 to TRBJ2-5; D uncertain. CDR1 and CDR2 (germline): MDHEN, SYDVKM. This CDR3 contains 14 residues. The germline V and J ends were trimmed by 3 bases and 2 bases, with 10 bases remaining between them. The CDR3 loop is CASSLRPAQETQYF. DNA for the CDR3: TGTGCCAGCAGTTTGAGGCCAGCACAAGAGACCCAGTACTTC.

This clonotype was observed a handful of times. A much larger clonotype is one base distant, so this may be a read error. The V gene is TRBV3-1, the J gene TRBJ2-1; D is possibly TRBD1 (5 bases). The CDR3 runs 13 residues. Trimming removed 0 bases from V and 10 bases from J, with 10 bases in between. Looked up from germline, CDR1 is LGHDT and CDR2 is YNNKEL (reference sequence). The CDR3 reads CASSQDAGLEQFF. The CDR3 nucleotides read TGTGCCAGCAGCCAAGATGCAGGGCTCGAGCAGTTCTTC.

The chain has TRBV9 and TRBJ2-3; D unresolved. Germline loops: CDR1 SGDLS, CDR2 YYNGEE. CDR3 size: 12 residues. V lost 2 bases to trimming and J lost 5 bases, with 6 bases between them. The CDR3 spells CASSVVGDTQYF. The CDR3 nucleotides are TGTGCCAGCAGCGTCGTCGGAGATACGCAGTATTTT. The full variable domain, with the rest looked up from reference TRBV9 and TRBJ2-3, is DSGVTQTPKHLITATGQRVTLRCSPRSGDLSVYWYQQSLDQGLQFLIQYYNGEERAKGNILERFSAQQFPDLHSELNLSSLELGDSALYFCASSVVGDTQYFGPGTRLTVL.

Many counts were recorded for this clonotype. V gene TRBV11-2 combines with J gene TRBJ2-1, with a weak D call TRBD2 (6 bases). The germline CDR1 and CDR2 sequences are SGHAT and FQNNGV. The CDR3 runs to 17 residues. With 5 bases removed from V and 7 bases from J, the gap between germline ends came to 24 bases. The CDR3 region is CASSPIDPGVPPNEQFF. CDR3 nucleotides: TGTGCCAGCAGCCCCATTGATCCGGGAGTACCTCCTAATGAGCAGTTCTTC.